These T cell receptor beta chains were read from a single sample in a study of shared clonotypes between healthy human individuals. The method was immunoSEQ multiplex PCR; TCRdb's version includes in-frame clones alone and lacks a portion of them. The table lists 500,000 or so clones, 95% to 96% of them singletons. Sequenced sample: naive CD4+ T cells sorted from blood. The receptors come from a woman in her thirties in good health. CDR3s include the opening cysteine and the closing phenylalanine or tryptophan. D genes are given only for firm matches. Size is omitted from some rows. Given values are once, few, many or a class for expanded clones.

once	TRBV6-6	TRBJ1-2	-	TGTGCCAGCAACGGAACTCCTAACTATGGCTACACCTTC	CASNGTPNYGYTF
once	TRBV10-2	TRBJ2-5	-	TGCGCCAGCAGTGCCATAAAAGAGACCCAGTACTTC	CASSAIKETQYF
-	TRBV5-8	TRBJ2-1	-	TGTGCCAGCAGCTTGGGGGCCTTCCGCGTGGGTGAGCAGTTCTTC	CASSLGAFRVGEQFF
-	TRBV29-1	TRBJ2-1	-	TGCAGCGACCTAACAGGGCTATTTTTCCACAGCTCCTACAATGAGCAGTTCTTC	CSDLTGLFFHSSYNEQFF
-	TRBV28	TRBJ2-1	-	TGTGCCAGCGCCAGCCCTAGTATGGGAGCAGACGAGCAGTTCTTC	CASASPSMGADEQFF
-	TRBV9	TRBJ1-4	-	TGTGCCAGCAGCGTAGGGTCGGCGGCAACTAATGAAAAACTGTTTTTT	CASSVGSAATNEKLFF
-	TRBV18	TRBJ1-5	TRBD1	TGTGCCAGCTCCCCAACAGGGGGCGGTCAGCCCCAGCATTTT	CASSPTGGGQPQHF
-	TRBV28	TRBJ2-1	-	TGTGCCAGCAGTTCCCAGGGGGGCGAGCAGTTCTTC	CASSSQGGEQFF
-	TRBV5-1	TRBJ2-3	TRBD2	TGCGCCAGCAGGGGGGTGAGCGGGAGAGCCACAGATACGCAGTATTTT	CASRGVSGRATDTQYF
-	TRBV5-4	TRBJ1-2	TRBD1	TGTGCCAGCAGTCCGGGACAGGGTGCATTGGGCTATGGCTACACCTTC	CASSPGQGALGYGYTF
-	TRBV15	TRBJ1-2	-	TGTGCCACCCGGGACACAACTAACTATGGCTACACCTTC	CATRDTTNYGYTF
-	TRBV9	TRBJ2-7	TRBD2	TGTGCCAGCAGCCCTCAAGCGGGGAGCTACGAGCAGTACTTC	CASSPQAGSYEQYF
-	TRBV28	TRBJ2-7	TRBD2	TGTGCCAGCAGTTACCCGGGACTAGCAACCTACGAGCAGTACTTC	CASSYPGLATYEQYF
-	TRBV27	TRBJ2-7	-	TGTGCCAGCAGTTGGTGGGTTTCTGGGGAGCAGTACTTC	CASSWWVSGEQYF
-	TRBV9	TRBJ2-7	-	TGTGCCAGCAGTCTAGAAGGGACGTTCGAGCAGTACTTC	CASSLEGTFEQYF
-	TRBV5-1	TRBJ1-4	TRBD1	TGCGCCAGCAGTCAGGGACAGTCCGTGGCTAATGAAAAACTGTTTTTT	CASSQGQSVANEKLFF
-	TRBV7-9	TRBJ1-2	-	TGTGCCAGCAGCCCGATCCAGACAAACTATGGCTACACCTTC	CASSPIQTNYGYTF
-	TRBV6-5	TRBJ2-7	-	TGTGCCAGCAGTGTTGACAAGAGCTCCTACGAGCAGTACTTC	CASSVDKSSYEQYF
once	TRBV6-5	TRBJ2-2	-	TGTGCCAGCAGTTACTCGTTGACCTACACCGGGGAGCTGTTTTTT	CASSYSLTYTGELFF
-	TRBV6-5	TRBJ2-1	-	TGTGCCAGCAGTTTTTCGACGCCCGCCAATGAGCAGTTCTTC	CASSFSTPANEQFF
-	TRBV19	TRBJ2-5	TRBD2	TGTGCCACGGGACTAGCGGGACAGACCCAGTACTTC	CATGLAGQTQYF